This TCR beta chain was captured in a study of T cell responses to AZD1222 COVID-19 vaccine (dated by TCRdb to about 2021). At the level of the whole study: A total of 240 or so trial participants underwent TCR sequencing, of whom nearly 210 had received two doses of AZD1222 and some 26 had received two doses of the MenACWY control vaccine. Trial participants were enrolled by age into subgroups of 18-55, 56-69 and 70-plus years, and about 150, 27 and 61 TCR-sequenced participants, respectively, were included in these subgroups. Findings and caveats that apply to the study as a whole: CD4 TCRs associated with the vaccine covered the entire spike protein, and the dominant responses were in regions 160-218 and 743-854. Conclusions about previously exposed vaccinees were limited because only a handful of AZD1222 recipients were SARS-CoV-2 seropositive at baseline. Because no day 14 peak-response samples were available, repertoires were characterized only after the peak T cell response. Reportedly, close to half of the unique spike-specific TCRs recognized epitopes lying outside the regions that are mutated in the B.1.351 and B.1.1.7 variants. A significant rise in spike-specific TCR breadth and depth was observed after two AZD1222 doses relative to day 0 and relative to MenACWY recipients. The 56-69-year group was small, and its depth increase did not reach significance, likely because of low power. Participants were mostly white British, with more females than males. The authors suggested clonal diversity may have been underestimated.

This clone showed up just once. The clone's antigen remains unknown. Per-nucleotide qualities are absent, and no much larger clonotype sits a single base away. The CDR3 regions of human TCRbeta chains were analyzed by immunosequencing. On the study's bioinformatics: TCRs in the repertoires were compared against a reference library of SARS-CoV-2-specific TCRs that had been generated with the MIRA antigen-specificity platform. Breadth meant the fraction of unique TCRs that were SARS-CoV-2-associated, whereas depth meant the fraction of total T cells that were SARS-CoV-2-associated. Using the MIRA data, every spike-specific TCR was mapped to the spike region that the TCR reacted to and assigned to either a CD4 or a CD8 class. Log10-transformed breadth and depth values were compared by one-way ANOVA with Sidak's multiple comparisons tests. TCRdb took over this immuneACCESS table, retaining in-frame rearrangements with V and J assigned. Such tables are incomplete; in checked studies, under half of the missing clones stem from an unresolved V gene, and the remainder is unexplained. The V and J calls and clone size were taken over from that table, and D and trimming were inferred from the DNA. The sample includes about 93,000 clones, with around nine tenths observed a single time. The ten biggest clones cover about 3% of the sample.

In light of the paper, this sample's time point label describes: baseline before first vaccination. The treatment or condition label, as the study defines it: meningococcal conjugate vaccine given as trial control. Vaccinee samples came from UK trials COV001 and COV002, including a single-blind randomized controlled phase 2/3 trial of AZD1222 (ChAdOx1 nCoV-19) in healthy adults. Trial participant PBMC samples were collected at day 0 and day 28 after the second dose for TCRbeta chain sequencing. CDR1 and CDR2 (SEHNR, FQNEAQ) derive from the germline V gene (reference sequence). Trimming removed 5 bases from V and 4 bases from J, leaving 14 bases between the germline ends. Reading from cysteine to phenylalanine, the CDR3 counts 14 amino acids. Only CDR3 DNA remains: 42 bases, in frame from the first base.

The chain employs TRBV7-9 and TRBJ1-1; the D gene is possibly TRBD1, with 6 bases matching. The specimen was peripheral blood, collected on day 0 of MenACWY control vaccination. This sequence was found in an adult in good health. The CDR3 protein sequence reads: CASSPPQGTTEAFF. In nucleotide form, the sequence is TGTGCCAGCAGCCCCCCGCAGGGGACCACTGAAGCTTTCTTT.